This TCR beta chain emerged from a study of cytomegalovirus exposure and HLA in healthy donors. Points from the study as a whole: Presence/absence analyses treated sequencing depth as roughly uniform across donors.

On this clone: Antigen: not known.

V was clipped by 4 bases and J by 1 base; unmatched bases: 19. There are 21 residues in the CDR3. CDR1 and CDR2 from the germline V gene are LNHDA and SQIVND (reference sequence). Use of 60 Vbeta and 13 Jbeta primers characterized the PCR. Clones were read by immunoSEQ multiplex PCR, and TCRdb kept only the in-frame ones, dropping some. The sample lists under 200,000 clones, under 85% occurring once. This TCR was sampled from a woman aged 25 to 39 in good health and CMV-seronegative. The sequenced sample was PBMCs. The chain recombines TRBV19 with TRBJ1-5; 10 bases map to TRBD1. CDR3 residues: CASSSYQIWTGGRLSNQPQHF. The CDR3 DNA sequence: TGTGCCAGTAGTAGCTACCAGATTTGGACAGGGGGAAGGTTGAGCAATCAGCCCCAGCATTTT.